The text below deals with one T cell receptor (beta chain). The data belong to a study of blood T cell repertoires in COVID-19. Background on the study: Samples taken during acute and convalescent COVID-19 were collected in the United States, Italy and Spain. The analysed material was cDNA or gDNA that came from T cells, B-cell-depleted T cells, or PBMCs.

The CDR3 covers 13 residues. Germline CDR1 and CDR2: LGHDT and YNNKEL (reference sequence). The V gene end was trimmed by 4 bases and the J gene end by 3 bases; junction bases not matched to a gene: 1. As processed by the authors: Using reference gene primer amplification, nucleated cell counts were estimated. TCRdb keeps only in-frame clones here, not all; method: immunoSEQ multiplex PCR. D and trimming come from the DNA, and the V and J calls and clone size come from that table. Altogether under 300,000 clones are present, 85% being singletons, with the ten largest covering 13%. This chain connects TRBV3-1 (or the pseudogene TRBV3-2) to TRBJ2-7, with 9 bases identical to TRBD1. The TCR sequence derives from a human donor in a cohort sampled during active COVID-19. The sample comprised peripheral blood. CDR3 in amino acids: CASSRQGGYEQYF. DNA of the CDR3: TGTGCCAGCAGCCGACAGGGGGGCTACGAGCAGTACTTC.